One and the same sample provided the 18 T cell receptor beta chains below, sequenced in a study of T cell responses to AZD1222 COVID-19 vaccine. Assay: immunoSEQ multiplex PCR; the TCRdb copy retains only in-frame clones and omits some. The sample holds about 92,000 clones, 90% to 95% seen once. This sample comprised peripheral blood, obtained on day 0 of AZD1222 vaccination. The receptors originated from an adult in good health.

Notes on this clone: Other DNA sequences in the sample encode the same CDR3. The gene calls are TRBV28 and TRBJ1-2, with D possibly TRBD1 on 6 matching bases. This CDR3 comprises 13 residues. V lost 6 bases, J lost 2 bases, and 10 bases lay in between. The germline gives CDR1 MDHEN, CDR2 SYDVKM. CDR3 loop: CASRPQGNYGYTF. CDR3 coding DNA: TGTGCCAGCAGGCCGCAGGGGAACTATGGCTACACCTTC.

The chain combines TRBV19 with TRBJ1-2; 10 positions agree with TRBD1. V shed 7 bases, J shed 5 bases, and the junction held 19 bases outside the gene matches. CDR1 LNHDA and CDR2 SQIVND come from the germline V gene (reference sequence). The CDR3 covers 18 residues. CDR3 sequence (DNA): TGTGCCAGTACCCAGACAGGGGGCGCCCAGTCCCAGAGGTATGGCTACACCTTC. Translation: CASTQTGGAQSQRYGYTF.

Turning to this clone: A junction end diverges from the germline sequence, so it may reflect a read error. V and J are TRBV2 and TRBJ1-4; D unresolved. The CDR3 runs to 14 residues. Germline CDR1 SNHLY, CDR2 FYNNEI. CDR3 protein: CASSGQQAVENLFF. CDR3 bases: TGTGCCAGCAGTGGTCAGCAGGCCGTTGAAAATCTGTTTTTT. Based on the CDR3 plus reference TRBV2 and TRBJ1-4, the full variable domain is EPEVTQTPSHQVTQMGQEVILRCVPISNHLYFYWYRQILGQKVEFLVSFYNNEISEKSEIFDDQFSVERPDGSNFTLKIRSTKLEDSAMYFCASSGQQAVENLFFGSGTQLSVL.

The J gene is TRBJ2-7, the V gene TRBV6-5; 9 bases are shared with TRBD1. The length of the CDR3 is 13 residues. CDR1 is MNHEY, CDR2 SVGAGI, per germline. V was clipped by 6 bases and J by 4 bases; unmatched bases: 4. CDR3 nucleotides: TGTGCCAGCAGGGACAGGGGAACTTACGAGCAGTACTTC. Protein sequence: CASRDRGTYEQYF.

V usage is TRBV4-1 and J usage is TRBJ2-7; 8 bases fit TRBD2. The V gene's germline CDR1 is MGHRA and CDR2 YSYEKL. The CDR3 spans 14 residues. The trim removed 2 bases at V and 3 bases at J, leaving 3 bases unmatched. The CDR3 nucleotides are TGCGCCAGCAGCCAAACTAGCGGAATCTACGAGCAGTACTTC. This sequence encodes CASSQTSGIYEQYF.

The chain recombines TRBV28 with TRBJ1-3; possible D gene TRBD1, 6 bases. V was trimmed by 5 bases and J by 0 bases, leaving 14 bases between them. The CDR3 runs to 16 residues. Germline V CDR1 and CDR2: MDHEN, SYDVKM. CDR3 loop: CASSLPDRLSGNTIYF. DNA for the CDR3: TGTGCCAGCAGTCTTCCGGACAGACTCTCTGGAAACACCATATATTTT.

The chain couples TRBV6-6 to TRBJ2-4; unclear D gene. Germline V gene data show CDR1 as MNHNY and CDR2 as SVGAGI (reference sequence). Trimming removed 4 bases at V and 0 bases at J, with 7 bases between. The CDR3 spans 14 residues. This chain's CDR3 is CASSFQLAKNIQYF. The CDR3, as DNA: TGTGCCAGCAGTTTTCAACTAGCCAAAAACATTCAGTACTTC.

The J gene is TRBJ2-5, the V gene TRBV5-1, with D possibly TRBD1 on 7 matching bases. Germline V gene data show CDR1 as SGHRS and CDR2 as YFSETQ. The CDR3 loop spans 15 amino acids. V dropped 4 bases and J dropped 4 bases, with 17 bases sitting between them. The CDR3 spells CASSRGQGGRETQYF. Written as DNA, the CDR3 is TGCGCCAGCAGCAGGGGGCAGGGAGGTAGAGAGACCCAGTACTTC.

The rearrangement uses TRBV14 and TRBJ2-2; unclear D gene. Trimming cost V 4 bases and J 4 bases, with 13 bases left between them. Germline CDR1 is SGHDN and CDR2 is FVKESK. This CDR3 has 15 residues. Here the CDR3 reads CASSLSARFTGELFF. The CDR3 DNA sequence: TGTGCCAGCAGCCTCAGTGCTAGGTTCACCGGGGAGCTGTTTTTT. The whole variable domain, filled in from reference TRBV14 and TRBJ2-2, reads EAGVTQFPSHSVIEKGQTVTLRCDPISGHDNLYWYRRVMGKEIKFLLHFVKESKQDESGMPNNRFLAERTGGTYSTLKVQPAELEDSGVYFCASSLSARFTGELFFGEGSRLTVL.

This clone was observed a single time. V gene TRBV28 combines with J gene TRBJ2-1, with TRBD1 matching over 8 bases. CDR3 length: 16 amino acids. Unmatched junction bases numbered 7, after V lost 4 bases and J lost 2 bases. Germline CDR1 and CDR2: MDHEN and SYDVKM. DNA of the CDR3: TGTGCCAGCAGTTCCCCGACAGGGGTAGCCTACAATGAGCAGTTCTTC. Its protein is CASSSPTGVAYNEQFF. Full variable domain (outside the CDR3, taken from reference TRBV28 and TRBJ2-1): DVKVTQSSRYLVKRTGEKVFLECVQDMDHENMFWYRQDPGLGLRLIYFSYDVKMKEKGDIPEGYSVSREKKERFSLILESASTNQTSMYLCASSSPTGVAYNEQFFGPGTRLTVL.

This clone was seen just once. This chain uses TRBV4-1 with TRBJ2-7; D remains unclear. Germline values: CDR1 MGHRA, CDR2 YSYEKL. Trimming shortened V by 3 bases and J by 1 base, and 10 bases separated the two germline ends. The CDR3 is made up of 14 amino acids. The CDR3 DNA reads as TGCGCCAGCAGCCAGACGTATGGGTCCTACGAGCAGTACTTC. Protein sequence: CASSQTYGSYEQYF.

This sequence joins TRBV25-1 and TRBJ1-4, with D unclear. Germline values: CDR1 MGHDK, CDR2 SYGVNS. The CDR3 loop spans 13 amino acids. Deletions cut 7 bases from V and 10 bases from J, with 16 bases between. The CDR3 DNA reads as TGTGCCAGCACCCCTGGAGTCGCCGCAAAACTGTTTTTT. Its protein is CASTPGVAAKLFF.

The rearrangement uses TRBV5-1 and TRBJ2-2; 13 bases are shared with TRBD2. Germline values: CDR1 SGHRS, CDR2 YFSETQ. The CDR3 contains 15 residues. V shed 4 bases and J 6 bases; nucleotides not matched to a gene: 3. The CDR3 DNA is TGCGCCAGCAGCCGGACTAGCGGGGGATCCGGGGAGCTGTTTTTT. It translates to CASSRTSGGSGELFF.

This chain joins TRBV5-6 and TRBJ2-7; the D is unclear. CDR3 length equals 12 residues. Trimming pared 1 base from V and 11 bases from J, leaving 13 bases between. The germline V gene encodes CDR1 SGHDT and CDR2 YYEEEE. CDR3 amino acids: CASSLLNNVEYF. CDR3 in DNA: TGTGCCAGCAGCTTGCTCAACAATGTGGAGTACTTC.

V usage is TRBV6-5 and J usage is TRBJ1-1, with D possibly TRBD1 on 6 matching bases. V lost 7 bases and J 4 bases, leaving 13 bases between the germline ends. The CDR3 extends over 13 amino acids. Germline V CDR1 and CDR2: MNHEY, SVGAGI. DNA of the CDR3: TGTGCCAGCACCGAGGACAGTTTCACTGAAGCTTTCTTT. This codes for CASTEDSFTEAFF.

This rearrangement joins TRBV28 to TRBJ1-1, with a tentative D call TRBD1 (6 bases). V lost 7 bases and J lost 1, with 13 bases in between. This CDR3 has 14 amino acids. The germline CDR1 and CDR2 sequences are MDHEN and SYDVKM. In nucleotides, the CDR3 is TGTGCCAGCACCAACCCACAGGGGAACACTGAAGCTTTCTTT. It is translated as CASTNPQGNTEAFF.

The CDR3 DNA reads as TGTGCCAGCTCACCACCCAGATCAACTAATGAAAAACTGTTTTTT. Amino acids: CASSPPRSTNEKLFF. V is TRBV18 and J is TRBJ1-4, with unresolved D. The CDR3 length is 15 residues. CDR1 is KGHSH and CDR2 is LQKENI in the germline V gene. V was pared by 0 bases and J by 0 bases, with 5 bases between.

This clone was observed a single time. The DNA of the CDR3 is TGTGCCAGCAGTTCCGTAGCGGGGGGGCCCAATGAGCAGTTCTTC. It translates to CASSSVAGGPNEQFF. The chain links TRBV27 to TRBJ2-1; TRBD2 matches 11 bases. The CDR3 totals 15 residues. The germline V gene has CDR1 MNHEY and CDR2 SMNVEV (reference sequence). V shed 4 bases, J shed 6 bases, and the junction held 5 bases outside the gene matches.